This T cell receptor beta chain comes out of a study of blood T cell repertoires in COVID-19. Study overall: The study drew acute and convalescent COVID-19 samples from the United States, Italy and Spain. T cells, B-cell-depleted T cells, or PBMCs supplied cDNA or gDNA.

The CDR3 runs 15 residues. After removal of 2 bases from V and 4 bases from J, the junction contained 2 bases not matched to a gene. CDR1 is SEHNR and CDR2 is FQNEAQ in the germline V gene (reference sequence). This table comes from immunoSEQ multiplex PCR, and its TCRdb copy is limited to in-frame clones, with some not included. The table lists tens of thousands of clones, about 88% of them singletons. Sequencing input: peripheral blood. This chain joins TRBV7-9 and TRBJ2-1; 10 nucleotides match TRBD2. The sequence was obtained from a man aged 45 to 65 in a cohort sampled during active COVID-19. The CDR3 nucleotides read TGTGCCAGCAGCTTAAGCGGGGGGGAATACAATGAGCAGTTCTTC. It translates to CASSLSGGEYNEQFF.